Listed below are T cell receptor beta chains from one sample, sequenced in a study. TCRdb reanalysed the 5' RACE reads using MiXCR and keeps one entry per CDR3 protein. The sample includes approximately 6,200 distinct CDR3 sequences, 31% of them seen just once. Specimen: memory CD4+ T cells sorted from a lymph node. The receptors originated from a female donor with breast cancer. The CDR3 runs from the conserved cysteine through the conserved F or W. The order of the fields is D gene, V gene, J gene, clone size, CDR3 protein, CDR3 DNA. A D gene is named only where the DNA matches it firmly. For some rows the clone size is stated as once, few or many, or as a class when expanded; others skip it.

d_gene: TRBD1
v_gene: TRBV5-1
j_gene: TRBJ1-1
abundance: medium-sized
CDR3aa: CASALGQVNTEAFF
CDR3nt: TGCGCCAGCGCACTCGGACAGGTGAACACTGAAGCTTTCTTT

d_gene: -
v_gene: TRBV20-1
j_gene: TRBJ2-2
abundance: many
CDR3aa: CSTWRVGSTGDLFF
CDR3nt: TGCAGTACGTGGCGGGTAGGGAGCACCGGGGACCTGTTTTTT

d_gene: -
v_gene: TRBV29-1
j_gene: TRBJ1-1
abundance: medium-sized
CDR3aa: CSSSVEVGDTEAFF
CDR3nt: TGCAGCTCCTCGGTTGAGGTCGGGGACACTGAAGCTTTCTTT

d_gene: -
v_gene: TRBV9
j_gene: TRBJ1-5
abundance: -
CDR3aa: CASSTGPYSNRHQHF
CDR3nt: TGTGCCAGCAGCACCGGGCCTTATAGCAATCGGCACCAGCATTTT

d_gene: -
v_gene: TRBV2
j_gene: TRBJ2-1
abundance: many
CDR3aa: CASSEGLTDYNEQFF
CDR3nt: TGTGCCAGCAGTGAAGGACTCACGGACTACAATGAGCAGTTCTTC

d_gene: -
v_gene: TRBV12-5
j_gene: TRBJ2-4
abundance: -
CDR3aa: CASGPPGLNIQYF
CDR3nt: TGTGCTAGTGGTCCCCCGGGACTTAACATTCAGTACTTC

d_gene: -
v_gene: TRBV13
j_gene: TRBJ2-5
abundance: -
CDR3aa: CASSVRGRPDTQYF
CDR3nt: TGTGCCAGCAGCGTCAGGGGACGCCCCGACACCCAGTACTTC

d_gene: -
v_gene: TRBV7-3
j_gene: TRBJ2-6
abundance: medium-sized
CDR3aa: CASSLTFGGAGANVLTF
CDR3nt: TGTGCCAGCAGCTTAACGTTTGGGGGCGCTGGGGCCAACGTCCTGACTTTC

d_gene: -
v_gene: TRBV7-2
j_gene: TRBJ2-7
abundance: -
CDR3aa: CASSLEVGGSSLRYEQYF
CDR3nt: TGTGCCAGCAGCTTAGAGGTTGGGGGCAGTTCTCTTAGGTACGAGCAGTACTTC

d_gene: TRBD1
v_gene: TRBV5-1
j_gene: TRBJ2-5
abundance: large
CDR3aa: CASSPWDRQETQYF
CDR3nt: TGCGCCAGCAGCCCCTGGGACAGACAAGAGACCCAGTACTTC

d_gene: -
v_gene: TRBV4-3
j_gene: TRBJ2-7
abundance: medium-sized
CDR3aa: CASSQEPGQGGDEQYF
CDR3nt: TGCGCCAGCAGCCAAGAACCGGGGCAGGGTGGCGACGAGCAGTACTTC

d_gene: TRBD2
v_gene: TRBV12-3/TRBV12-4
j_gene: TRBJ2-7
abundance: medium-sized
CDR3aa: CASRKGLAGGEQYF
CDR3nt: TGTGCCAGCAGGAAAGGACTAGCGGGGGGTGAGCAGTACTTC

d_gene: TRBD1
v_gene: TRBV7-8
j_gene: TRBJ2-7
abundance: many
CDR3aa: CASSAGTGRSYEQYF
CDR3nt: TGTGCCAGCAGCGCCGGGACAGGCCGCTCCTACGAGCAGTACTTC

d_gene: -
v_gene: TRBV29-1
j_gene: TRBJ1-2
abundance: medium-sized
CDR3aa: CSVVTGGRYGYTF
CDR3nt: TGCAGCGTTGTCACGGGTGGTCGCTATGGCTACACCTTC

d_gene: -
v_gene: TRBV4-2
j_gene: TRBJ1-1
abundance: -
CDR3aa: CAGSQDVGSTEAFF
CDR3nt: TGTGCCGGCAGCCAAGACGTGGGGAGCACTGAAGCTTTCTTT

d_gene: TRBD1
v_gene: TRBV7-9
j_gene: TRBJ2-7
abundance: few
CDR3aa: CASSSRDRAYEQYF
CDR3nt: TGTGCCAGCAGCTCCCGGGACAGGGCCTACGAGCAGTACTTC

d_gene: TRBD2
v_gene: TRBV11-3
j_gene: TRBJ2-3
abundance: medium-sized
CDR3aa: CASSLAGSSDTQYF
CDR3nt: TGTGCCAGCAGTTTAGCGGGGAGTTCAGATACGCAGTATTTT

d_gene: -
v_gene: TRBV6-1
j_gene: TRBJ1-4
abundance: medium-sized
CDR3aa: CASSGGAAREKLFF
CDR3nt: TGTGCCAGCAGTGGTGGAGCCGCTCGGGAAAAACTGTTTTTT

d_gene: -
v_gene: TRBV4-1
j_gene: TRBJ2-3
abundance: -
CDR3aa: CASSVTGAAYEQYF
CDR3nt: TGCGCCAGCAGTGTTACTGGCGCAGCCTACGAGCAGTATTTT

d_gene: -
v_gene: TRBV7-2
j_gene: TRBJ2-1
abundance: -
CDR3aa: CASSSRGDRALNTEQFF
CDR3nt: TGTGCCAGCAGCTCCCGGGGCGACAGAGCCCTGAACACTGAGCAGTTCTTC

d_gene: -
v_gene: TRBV27
j_gene: TRBJ2-5
abundance: medium-sized
CDR3aa: CASSLAGMGWTQYF
CDR3nt: TGTGCCAGCAGTCTAGCAGGGATGGGGTGGACCCAGTACTTC

d_gene: -
v_gene: TRBV5-6
j_gene: TRBJ2-1
abundance: many
CDR3aa: CASSFPPPTSYNEQFF
CDR3nt: TGTGCCAGCAGCTTCCCCCCCCCGACCTCCTACAATGAGCAGTTCTTC

d_gene: -
v_gene: TRBV5-1
j_gene: TRBJ2-7
abundance: -
CDR3aa: CASSLGANGDLDGQYF
CDR3nt: TGCGCCAGCAGCTTGGGGGCCAACGGCGACTTGGACGGGCAGTACTTC

d_gene: TRBD1
v_gene: TRBV11-2
j_gene: TRBJ2-7
abundance: many
CDR3aa: CASSFSQGGSYEQYF
CDR3nt: TGTGCCAGCAGCTTCTCACAGGGGGGCTCCTACGAGCAGTACTTC

d_gene: -
v_gene: TRBV5-1
j_gene: TRBJ2-7
abundance: few
CDR3aa: CASSLGSGPNYEQYF
CDR3nt: TGCGCCAGCAGCCTAGGGAGCGGGCCGAACTACGAGCAGTACTTC

d_gene: TRBD2
v_gene: TRBV7-9
j_gene: TRBJ2-1
abundance: many
CDR3aa: CASSLVRTSRYNEQFF
CDR3nt: TGTGCCAGCAGCTTAGTGCGGACTAGCCGCTACAATGAGCAGTTCTTC

d_gene: TRBD2
v_gene: TRBV12-3/TRBV12-4
j_gene: TRBJ2-7
abundance: -
CDR3aa: CASSYGGSTYEQYF
CDR3nt: TGCGCCAGCAGTTATGGCGGGAGTACCTACGAGCAGTACTTC

d_gene: TRBD2
v_gene: TRBV5-4
j_gene: TRBJ2-1
abundance: few
CDR3aa: CASSLGGLAGGLGEQFF
CDR3nt: TGTGCCAGCAGCTTGGGGGGACTAGCGGGAGGGCTAGGAGAGCAGTTCTTC

d_gene: TRBD1
v_gene: TRBV3-1
j_gene: TRBJ2-3
abundance: few
CDR3aa: CASSPRQGSTDTQYF
CDR3nt: TGTGCCAGCAGCCCCCGACAGGGCTCCACAGATACGCAGTATTTT

d_gene: TRBD1
v_gene: TRBV10-3
j_gene: TRBJ1-3
abundance: medium-sized
CDR3aa: CAIREQGSGNTIYF
CDR3nt: TGTGCCATCAGGGAACAGGGGTCTGGAAACACCATATATTTT

d_gene: -
v_gene: TRBV12-3/TRBV12-4
j_gene: TRBJ1-4
abundance: many
CDR3aa: CASSLGQGEKLFF
CDR3nt: TGTGCCAGCAGTTTGGGGCAGGGTGAAAAACTGTTTTTT

d_gene: -
v_gene: TRBV9
j_gene: TRBJ2-1
abundance: -
CDR3aa: CASSVSGISANEQFF
CDR3nt: TGTGCCAGCAGCGTTAGTGGGATTTCCGCCAATGAGCAGTTCTTC

d_gene: -
v_gene: TRBV15
j_gene: TRBJ1-2
abundance: large
CDR3aa: CATSRAEANYGYTF
CDR3nt: TGTGCCACCAGCAGAGCGGAGGCTAACTATGGCTACACCTTC

d_gene: -
v_gene: TRBV18
j_gene: TRBJ2-1
abundance: medium-sized
CDR3aa: CASSLQDGNEQFF
CDR3nt: TGTGCCAGCTCACTACAGGACGGGAATGAGCAGTTCTTC

d_gene: TRBD2
v_gene: TRBV27
j_gene: TRBJ2-1
abundance: -
CDR3aa: CASSLLGLAGDNEQFF
CDR3nt: TGTGCCAGCAGCCTACTGGGACTAGCGGGAGACAATGAGCAGTTCTTC

d_gene: -
v_gene: TRBV5-1
j_gene: TRBJ2-7
abundance: many
CDR3aa: CASSLDGSKAYEQYF
CDR3nt: TGCGCCAGCAGCTTGGACGGATCCAAGGCCTACGAGCAGTACTTC

d_gene: -
v_gene: TRBV3-1
j_gene: TRBJ1-6
abundance: few
CDR3aa: CASSQGNSPLHF
CDR3nt: TGTGCCAGCAGCCAAGGAAATTCACCCCTCCACTTT

d_gene: -
v_gene: TRBV6-1
j_gene: TRBJ1-2
abundance: many
CDR3aa: CASSETQSGNYGYTF
CDR3nt: TGTGCCAGCAGTGAAACCCAATCAGGGAACTATGGCTACACCTTC

d_gene: TRBD1
v_gene: TRBV6-5
j_gene: TRBJ2-7
abundance: -
CDR3aa: CASSELRDRGHEQYF
CDR3nt: TGTGCCAGCAGTGAACTCCGGGACAGGGGCCACGAGCAGTACTTC

d_gene: -
v_gene: TRBV20-1
j_gene: TRBJ1-2
abundance: medium-sized
CDR3aa: CSARDQDTLNYGYTF
CDR3nt: TGCAGTGCTAGAGATCAGGACACTCTCAACTATGGCTACACCTTC

d_gene: -
v_gene: TRBV24-1
j_gene: TRBJ2-6
abundance: medium-sized
CDR3aa: CATSVGYGEPGANVLTF
CDR3nt: TGTGCCACCAGTGTAGGCTACGGGGAACCTGGGGCCAACGTCCTGACTTTC

d_gene: -
v_gene: TRBV27
j_gene: TRBJ2-7
abundance: -
CDR3aa: CASSSKGRQTHEQYF
CDR3nt: TGTGCCAGCAGTTCTAAAGGGCGTCAAACGCACGAGCAGTACTTC

d_gene: TRBD2
v_gene: TRBV19
j_gene: TRBJ2-1
abundance: -
CDR3aa: CASRRTSGTRNEQFF
CDR3nt: TGTGCCAGTCGCCGGACTAGCGGGACCCGAAATGAGCAGTTCTTC

d_gene: -
v_gene: TRBV5-5
j_gene: TRBJ1-2
abundance: many
CDR3aa: CASSSPGDYYGYTF
CDR3nt: TGTGCCAGCAGCTCGCCCGGGGACTACTATGGCTACACCTTC

d_gene: TRBD2
v_gene: TRBV11-2
j_gene: TRBJ2-3
abundance: -
CDR3aa: CASSLVSSGTSTDTQYF
CDR3nt: TGTGCCAGCAGCTTAGTGTCTAGCGGGACGAGCACAGATACGCAGTATTTT

d_gene: TRBD1
v_gene: TRBV6-2/TRBV6-3
j_gene: TRBJ1-2
abundance: large
CDR3aa: CASSYDRAYGYTF
CDR3nt: TGTGCCAGCAGTTACGACAGGGCCTATGGCTACACCTTC

d_gene: -
v_gene: TRBV7-2
j_gene: TRBJ1-2
abundance: -
CDR3aa: CASSPSTEQADHGYTF
CDR3nt: TGTGCCAGCAGCCCTTCTACCGAACAGGCAGACCATGGCTACACCTTC

d_gene: -
v_gene: TRBV4-1
j_gene: TRBJ1-5
abundance: medium-sized
CDR3aa: CASSQWEDQPQHF
CDR3nt: TGCGCCAGCAGCCAATGGGAGGATCAGCCCCAGCATTTT

d_gene: -
v_gene: TRBV2
j_gene: TRBJ2-4
abundance: many
CDR3aa: CASSDRTLTGGVAKNIQYF
CDR3nt: TGTGCCAGCAGTGACCGGACGCTTACTGGGGGTGTAGCCAAAAACATTCAGTACTTC

d_gene: TRBD2
v_gene: TRBV24-1
j_gene: TRBJ2-3
abundance: many
CDR3aa: CATSDPYGLAGGDTQYF
CDR3nt: TGTGCCACCAGTGATCCCTACGGACTAGCGGGAGGAGATACGCAGTATTTT

d_gene: -
v_gene: TRBV7-2
j_gene: TRBJ2-7
abundance: -
CDR3aa: CASSPRNGGVSYEQYF
CDR3nt: TGTGCCAGCAGCCCTAGGAACGGGGGCGTTTCCTACGAGCAGTACTTC

d_gene: -
v_gene: TRBV20-1
j_gene: TRBJ2-1
abundance: few
CDR3aa: CSASGLEEQFF
CDR3nt: TGCAGTGCCTCCGGTCTAGAGGAGCAGTTCTTC

d_gene: TRBD2
v_gene: TRBV11-2
j_gene: TRBJ2-7
abundance: -
CDR3aa: CASSLGYSGKNYEQYF
CDR3nt: TGTGCCAGCAGCTTAGGTTATAGCGGGAAGAACTACGAGCAGTACTTC

d_gene: -
v_gene: TRBV2
j_gene: TRBJ1-2
abundance: -
CDR3aa: CASSAGLCGYTF
CDR3nt: TGTGCCAGCAGTGCAGGGCTCTGTGGCTACACCTTC

d_gene: -
v_gene: TRBV9
j_gene: TRBJ2-1
abundance: -
CDR3aa: CASSGYSVTYNEQFF
CDR3nt: TGTGCCAGCAGCGGATACAGCGTAACTTACAATGAGCAGTTCTTC

d_gene: TRBD1
v_gene: TRBV4-1
j_gene: TRBJ2-7
abundance: medium-sized
CDR3aa: CASSQGGATGGREQYF
CDR3nt: TGCGCCAGCAGCCAAGGAGGAGCCACAGGGGGTCGCGAGCAGTACTTC

d_gene: -
v_gene: TRBV4-3
j_gene: TRBJ2-2
abundance: medium-sized
CDR3aa: CASSAAEEGGSTGELFF
CDR3nt: TGCGCCAGCAGCGCCGCGGAGGAGGGGGGTAGCACCGGGGAGCTGTTTTTT